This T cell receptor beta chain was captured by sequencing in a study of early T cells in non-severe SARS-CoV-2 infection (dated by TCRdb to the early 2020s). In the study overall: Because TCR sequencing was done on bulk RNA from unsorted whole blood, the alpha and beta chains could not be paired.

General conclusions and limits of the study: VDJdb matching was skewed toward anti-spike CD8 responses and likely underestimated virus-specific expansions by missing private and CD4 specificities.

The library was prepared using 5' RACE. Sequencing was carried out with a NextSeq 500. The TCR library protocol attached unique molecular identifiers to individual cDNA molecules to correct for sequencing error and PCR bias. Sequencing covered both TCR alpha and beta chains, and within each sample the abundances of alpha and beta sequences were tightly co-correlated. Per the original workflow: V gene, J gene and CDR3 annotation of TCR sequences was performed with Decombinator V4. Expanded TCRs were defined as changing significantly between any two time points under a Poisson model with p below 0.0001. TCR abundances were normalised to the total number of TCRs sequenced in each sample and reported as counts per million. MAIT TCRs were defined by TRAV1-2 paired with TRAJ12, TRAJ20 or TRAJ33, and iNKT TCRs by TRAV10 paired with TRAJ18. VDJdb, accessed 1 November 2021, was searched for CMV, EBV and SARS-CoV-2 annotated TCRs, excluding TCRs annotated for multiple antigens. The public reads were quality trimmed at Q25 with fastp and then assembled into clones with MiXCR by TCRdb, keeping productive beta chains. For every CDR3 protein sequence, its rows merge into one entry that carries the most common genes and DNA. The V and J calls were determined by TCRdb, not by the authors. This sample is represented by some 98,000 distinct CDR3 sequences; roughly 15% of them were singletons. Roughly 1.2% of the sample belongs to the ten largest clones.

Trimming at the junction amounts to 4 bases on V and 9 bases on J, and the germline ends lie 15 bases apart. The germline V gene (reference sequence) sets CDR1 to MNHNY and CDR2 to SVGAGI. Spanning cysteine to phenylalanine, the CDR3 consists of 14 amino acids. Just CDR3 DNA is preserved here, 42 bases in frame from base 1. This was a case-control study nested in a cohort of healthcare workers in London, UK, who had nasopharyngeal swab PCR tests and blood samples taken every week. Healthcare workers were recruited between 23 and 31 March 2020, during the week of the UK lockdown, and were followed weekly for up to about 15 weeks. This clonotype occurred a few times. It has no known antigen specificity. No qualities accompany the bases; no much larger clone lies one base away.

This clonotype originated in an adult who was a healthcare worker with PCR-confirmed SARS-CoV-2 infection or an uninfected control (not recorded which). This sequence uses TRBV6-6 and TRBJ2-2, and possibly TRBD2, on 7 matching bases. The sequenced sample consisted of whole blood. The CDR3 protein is CASSWGGGHWELFF. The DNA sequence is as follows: TGTGCCAGCAGTTGGGGCGGGGGCCACTGGGAGCTGTTTTTT.